This T cell receptor beta chain comes out of a study of T cells in localized non-small cell lung cancer. The V gene end was trimmed by 5 bases and the J gene end by 6 bases; junction bases not matched to a gene: 14. The CDR3 spans 16 residues. CDR1 is SGHAT, CDR2 FQNNGV, per germline. Points on this clone: Its antigen remains unknown.

Here immunoSEQ multiplex PCR was the method, and the copy in TCRdb shows in-frame clones only, minus some. The profile shows around 20,000 clones, about 83% of them singletons. Findings and limits, study-wide: Longer overall survival was associated with a higher density of T cells in the blood.

Sequenced here: PBMCs, sampled before any cancer treatment. The TCR was taken from a woman aged 40-75 years with stage II squamous cell lung carcinoma. The V gene is TRBV11-2, the J gene TRBJ2-7, with 9 bases matching TRBD1. CDR3 protein: CASSLRRDRVSLEQYF. The CDR3 DNA reads as TGTGCCAGCAGCCTTCGACGGGACAGGGTCTCTCTCGAGCAGTACTTC.